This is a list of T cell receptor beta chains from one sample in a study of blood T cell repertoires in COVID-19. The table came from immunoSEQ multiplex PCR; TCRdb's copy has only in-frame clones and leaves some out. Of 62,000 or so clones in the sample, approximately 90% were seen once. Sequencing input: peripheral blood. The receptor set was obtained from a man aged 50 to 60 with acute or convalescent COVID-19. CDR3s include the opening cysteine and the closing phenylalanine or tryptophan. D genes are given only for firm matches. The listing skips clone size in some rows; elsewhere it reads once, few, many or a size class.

CASSERRQGRGYTF | TGTGCCAGCAGTGAACGTCGACAGGGTCGTGGCTACACCTTC | TRBV2 | . | TRBJ1-2 | TRBD1
CASAHEGAGGQPQHF | TGTGCTAGTGCTCACGAGGGGGCGGGGGGGCAGCCCCAGCATTTT | TRBV12-5 | . | TRBJ1-5 | TRBD1
CASSPLTGGYNEQFF | TGTGCCAGCTCACCACTCACAGGGGGTTACAATGAGCAGTTCTTC | TRBV18 | . | TRBJ2-1 | TRBD1
CASSLGFSSTYEQYF | TGTGCCAGCAGCTTGGGGTTCAGTAGCACCTACGAGCAGTACTTC | TRBV5-4 | . | TRBJ2-7 | .
CAGRDSYNSPLHF | TGTGCCGGAAGGGACAGCTATAATTCACCCCTCCACTTT | TRBV10-3 | . | TRBJ1-6 | TRBD1
CASSQVVDSGANVLTF | TGCGCCAGCAGCCAAGTAGTCGACTCTGGGGCCAACGTCCTGACTTTC | TRBV4-3 | . | TRBJ2-6 | .
CASSPRTPTRSSGANVLTF | TGTGCCAGCAGCCCGCGAACCCCAACTCGGAGCTCTGGGGCCAACGTCCTGACTTTC | TRBV9 | once | TRBJ2-6 | .
CAWSGAAGTAGGELFF | TGTGCCTGGAGTGGGGCAGCCGGCACAGCGGGCGGGGAGCTGTTTTTT | TRBV30 | . | TRBJ2-2 | .
CASSSRDRGYNEQFF | TGTGCCAGCAGTTCCCGGGACAGGGGCTACAATGAGCAGTTCTTC | TRBV27 | few | TRBJ2-1 | TRBD1
CASSRQGYGYTF | TGTGCCAGTAGTCGACAGGGGTACGGCTACACCTTC | TRBV19 | . | TRBJ1-2 | TRBD1
CASSYTSGVYNEQFF | TGTGCCAGCAGTTACACTAGCGGAGTCTACAATGAGCAGTTCTTC | TRBV6-5 | . | TRBJ2-1 | TRBD2
CASSQTNSRPGGLNYGYTF | TGTGCCAGCAGCCAGACGAACAGCAGGCCGGGGGGCCTTAACTATGGCTACACCTTC | TRBV13 | . | TRBJ1-2 | .
CASRGRAGTGELFF | TGTGCCAGCAGGGGTCGGGCAGGGACCGGGGAGCTGTTTTTT | TRBV2 | . | TRBJ2-2 | .
CASSWTLAETQYF | TGTGCCAGCAGCTGGACCCTAGCAGAGACCCAGTACTTC | TRBV28 | . | TRBJ2-5 | .
CASSLGQKNTEAFF | TGTGCCAGCAGCCTGGGACAGAAGAACACTGAAGCTTTCTTT | TRBV5-4 | . | TRBJ1-1 | TRBD1
CASSVGQGNTEAFF | TGTGCCAGCAGTGTCGGACAGGGGAACACTGAAGCTTTCTTT | TRBV6-4 | . | TRBJ1-1 | TRBD1
CASSRDSNTGELFF | TGTGCCAGCTCCCGGGACTCCAACACCGGGGAGCTGTTTTTT | TRBV18 | . | TRBJ2-2 | .
CASSLGLDTEAFF | TGTGCCAGCAGCTTAGGGCTAGACACTGAAGCTTTCTTT | TRBV11-3 | . | TRBJ1-1 | .
CASSLFASGVSKDTQYF | TGTGCCAGCAGCTTATTTGCTAGCGGGGTCAGTAAAGATACGCAGTATTTT | TRBV11-3 | once | TRBJ2-3 | TRBD2
CASSITAIAGGPGGELFF | TGTGCCAGCAGCATCACTGCGATAGCGGGAGGGCCTGGCGGGGAGCTGTTTTTT | TRBV7-7 | . | TRBJ2-2 | TRBD2
CSVVVNEKLFF | TGCAGCGTTGTCGTTAATGAAAAACTGTTTTTT | TRBV29-1 | . | TRBJ1-4 | .
CASSDGVDGYTF | TGTGCCAGCAGTGACGGAGTGGATGGCTACACCTTC | TRBV2 | once | TRBJ1-2 | .
CASSLLYQGNTEAFF | TGCGCCAGCAGCTTGTTATATCAGGGGAACACTGAAGCTTTCTTT | TRBV5-1 | . | TRBJ1-1 | .
CASSFGQGKKLFF | TGTGCCAGCAGTTTCGGACAGGGAAAAAAACTGTTTTTT | TRBV27 | . | TRBJ1-4 | TRBD1
CASSPRDRGNNEQFF | TGTGCCAGCAGCCCCCGGGACAGGGGCAACAATGAGCAGTTCTTC | TRBV2 | . | TRBJ2-1 | TRBD1
CSFGQGMVGEQFF | TGCAGCTTTGGACAGGGGATGGTTGGTGAGCAGTTCTTC | TRBV29-1 | . | TRBJ2-1 | TRBD1
CASSQGRRGMNTEAFF | TGCGCCAGCAGCCAAGGGAGGCGGGGAATGAACACTGAAGCTTTCTTT | TRBV4-3 | few | TRBJ1-1 | .
CAISPSPGTSGRRSYEQYF | TGTGCCATCAGTCCAAGTCCCGGGACTAGCGGGAGGCGTTCCTACGAGCAGTACTTC | TRBV10-3 | . | TRBJ2-7 | TRBD2
CSVLPRGSRNTEAFF | TGCAGCGTTTTGCCACGAGGGTCGAGGAACACTGAAGCTTTCTTT | TRBV29-1 | . | TRBJ1-1 | .
CASSLQDTQPQHF | TGTGCCAGCAGTTTACAGGACACTCAGCCCCAGCATTTT | TRBV12-3/TRBV12-4 | . | TRBJ1-5 | .
CAISGLASGFQFF | TGTGCCATCTCGGGACTAGCGTCCGGTTTCCAGTTCTTC | TRBV10-3 | . | TRBJ2-1 | TRBD2
CASSEISTQETQYF | TGTGCCAGCAGTGAAATCTCAACACAAGAGACCCAGTACTTC | TRBV6-1 | . | TRBJ2-5 | .
CASLDLTTVGYTF | TGTGCCAGCCTAGACCTAACTACGGTTGGCTACACCTTC | TRBV28 | . | TRBJ1-2 | .
CASSFGQGVDTEAFF | TGTGCCAGCAGCTTCGGACAGGGAGTGGACACTGAAGCTTTCTTT | TRBV7-9 | . | TRBJ1-1 | TRBD1
CASSVGQGGGNYGYTF | TGTGCCAGCAGCGTGGGACAGGGAGGAGGAAACTATGGCTACACCTTC | TRBV7-9 | . | TRBJ1-2 | TRBD1
CATRERTEGGYTF | TGTGCCACCAGGGAACGGACAGAGGGTGGCTACACCTTC | TRBV24-1 | . | TRBJ1-2 | .
CASSPQGTDEKLFF | TGCGCCAGCAGCCCGCAAGGGACTGATGAAAAACTGTTTTTT | TRBV4-3 | . | TRBJ1-4 | .
CASSQETGGDSYEQYF | TGTGCCAGCAGCCAAGAGACAGGGGGCGATTCCTACGAGCAGTACTTC | TRBV4-2 | . | TRBJ2-7 | TRBD1
CASTIEAFF | TGTGCCAGCACCATTGAAGCTTTCTTT | TRBV9 | . | TRBJ1-1 | .
CASRGGPAVGAFF | TGTGCCAGTCGAGGGGGCCCGGCGGTAGGAGCTTTCTTT | TRBV28 | . | TRBJ1-1 | TRBD1
CATSDFGTGNEQFF | TGTGCCACCAGTGATTTCGGGACAGGCAATGAGCAGTTCTTC | TRBV24-1 | . | TRBJ2-1 | TRBD1
CASSRDIGSTVRPYNEQFF | TGTGCCAGCAGCCGGGACATCGGGTCTACGGTCAGGCCGTACAATGAGCAGTTCTTC | TRBV11-2 | . | TRBJ2-1 | .
CASSRTSVSYEQYF | TGTGCCAGCAGCCGGACTAGCGTCTCCTACGAGCAGTACTTC | TRBV3-1/TRBV3-2 | . | TRBJ2-7 | TRBD2
CASSYSVRGNTEAFF | TGTGCCAGCAGTTACTCCGTCAGGGGGAACACTGAAGCTTTCTTT | TRBV6-5 | once | TRBJ1-1 | .
CASSPAGQETQYF | TGTGCCAGCTCACCGGCGGGACAAGAGACCCAGTACTTC | TRBV18 | . | TRBJ2-5 | .
CATSDNLAAETQYF | TGTGCCACCAGTGATAATCTAGCGGCCGAGACCCAGTACTTC | TRBV24-1 | . | TRBJ2-5 | TRBD2
CASRTGAGVRGYTF | TGTGCCAGCAGGACCGGGGCAGGGGTGCGTGGCTACACCTTC | TRBV28 | . | TRBJ1-2 | .
CASLRQGASGETQYF | TGTGCCAGTCTTAGACAGGGGGCATCGGGGGAGACCCAGTACTTC | TRBV5-5 | few | TRBJ2-5 | TRBD1
CASGSWDSSFGANVLTF | TGTGCTAGTGGTTCCTGGGACAGTAGCTTTGGGGCCAACGTCCTGACTTTC | TRBV12-5 | . | TRBJ2-6 | TRBD1
CASSLSPLRQGPGEQYF | TGTGCCAGCAGCTTATCACCCCTGAGACAGGGGCCGGGAGAGCAGTACTTC | TRBV7-3 | . | TRBJ2-7 | TRBD1
CASSSPSANTGELFF | TGTGCCAGCAGCTCGCCTAGCGCGAACACCGGGGAGCTGTTTTTT | TRBV7-9 | . | TRBJ2-2 | .
CASSLEGRLAGVETQYF | TGTGCCAGCAGCTTAGAAGGTCGACTAGCGGGAGTGGAGACCCAGTACTTC | TRBV7-2 | . | TRBJ2-5 | TRBD2